Following are 18 T cell receptor beta chains from one sample sequenced in a study of tumor-infiltrating lymphocytes in primary liver carcinoma. Unsorted bulk tissue, 20-30 mg of it, served as the source for co-extraction of RNA and DNA. Production of TCR beta cDNA used approximately 0.45 ug total RNA together with a constant-region primer. Slightly modified ARM-PCR served as the procedure for the TCR beta libraries. These libraries came from three rounds of nested multiplex PCR. Researchers ran the first two PCR rounds for roughly 10 cycles each with TRBV1-TRBV30 forward primers and a C-beta reverse primer. Via MiXCR, TCRdb re-called the multiplex PCR reads, giving one row per CDR3 protein. The sample lists tens of thousands of distinct CDR3 sequences, over 60% occurring once. Sequencing was done on a sample of liver tumor tissue from sampling region 1. This sample's subset: tumor region T1, superior pole. All receptors derive from a man in his forties with primary liver carcinoma and hepatitis B virus infection.

This clonotype was seen just once. The CDR3, as DNA: TGTGCCAGCAGCCCGTCGGGGGGTAAGGGCACAGATACGCAGTATTTT. Amino acid sequence: CASSPSGGKGTDTQYF. The rearrangement uses TRBV11-2 and TRBJ2-3; TRBD2 agrees at 7 bases. With V trimmed by 5 bases and J by 1 base, 9 bases remained unmatched. The CDR3 is made up of 16 amino acids. Germline CDR1 SGHAT, CDR2 FQNNGV.

This clonotype has ten or more counts. The CDR3 reads CASRGDGYTEAFF. The DNA for the CDR3 is TGTGCCAGCAGAGGGGACGGGTACACTGAAGCTTTCTTT. The rearrangement uses TRBV7-9 and TRBJ1-1; the D gene is possibly TRBD1 (5 bases). CDR1 is SEHNR and CDR2 is FQNEAQ in the germline V gene (reference sequence). V lost 6 bases, J lost 3 bases, and 11 bases lay in between. This CDR3 has 13 amino acids.

This clonotype is labeled medium-sized. The V call is TRBV6-5, the J call TRBJ2-7, with D perhaps matching TRBD1 (6 bases). The germline V gene encodes CDR1 MNHEY and CDR2 SVGAGI. Trimming pared 4 bases from V and 5 bases from J, leaving 24 bases between. This CDR3 comprises 17 residues. CDR3 bases: TGTGCCAGCAGTTGCCGGGACATCGGTAGGCGAGGGAACGAGCAGTACTTC. It is translated as CASSCRDIGRRGNEQYF.

Concerning this clonotype: It is likely a read error, because the conserved phenylalanine at the end of the CDR3 is missing. The rearrangement links TRBV18 to TRBJ1-1; D not certain. CDR1 and CDR2 (germline): KGHSH, LQKENI. This CDR3 has 13 residues. The CDR3 DNA is TGTGCCAGTTCACCGATCGAGAACACTGAAGCTTTCATT. Its translation is CASSPIENTEAFI.

This chain connects TRBV10-2 to TRBJ2-7, with no clear D. CDR3 length equals 15 residues. CDR1 is WSHSY and CDR2 is SAAADI in the germline V gene. Trimming shortened V by 2 bases and J by 4 bases, and 15 bases separated the two germline ends. CDR3 amino acids: CASSETLRIVYEQYF. DNA for the CDR3: TGCGCCAGCAGTGAGACACTCCGGATAGTATACGAGCAGTACTTC.

About this clonotype: A junction boundary mismatches the germline segment, possibly from a read error. The rearrangement uses TRBV11-2 and TRBJ2-1; perhaps TRBD2 as D (6 bases). In germline, CDR1 is SGHAT, CDR2 FQNNGV. The length of the CDR3 is 14 residues. The CDR3 sequence: CVSSSAGPGNERLF. The CDR3 nucleotides are TGTGTCAGCAGTTCAGCGGGCCCTGGGAATGAGCGGTTATTC.

As to this clonotype: The junction departs from germline at one end; a sequencing error may be responsible. The chain employs TRBV10-3 and TRBJ2-7; TRBD2 might be the D (6 bases). The CDR3 extends over 15 amino acids. From germline, CDR1 is ENHRY and CDR2 SYGVKD. This CDR3 reads CPISGGEQPPYEQYF. Written as DNA, the CDR3 is TGTCCCATCAGTGGAGGGGAGCAACCGCCCTATGAGCAGTACTTC.

The V call is TRBV12-3 or TRBV12-4, the J call TRBJ2-4; a possible D gene is TRBD2 (5 bases). V lost 5 bases to trimming and J lost 4 bases, with 9 bases between them. This CDR3 comprises 13 residues. This CDR3 reads CASSLGGKNIQYF. DNA of the CDR3: TGTGCCAGCAGTCTAGGAGGAAAAAACATTCAGTACTTC.

Regarding this clonotype: One end of the junction does not line up with germline, which may come from a read error. The rearrangement links TRBV10-2 to TRBJ1-1; D not resolved. From germline, CDR1 is WSHSY and CDR2 SAAADI. The CDR3 extends over 15 amino acids. CDR3 region: CASSKRGAMNTEAFF. The CDR3 DNA is TGCGCCAGCAGTAAACGGGGTGCTATGAATACTGAAGCTTTCTTT.

This clonotype was seen at least ten times. This rearrangement joins TRBV5-6 to TRBJ2-5, with a weak D call TRBD2 (6 bases). Germline CDR1 and CDR2: SGHDT and YYEEEE. This CDR3 region has 15 residues. Trimming cost V 1 base and J 4 bases, with 14 bases left between them. The DNA for the CDR3 is TGTGCCAGCAGCTTGCGGGAAATGGGGGGAGAGACCCAGTACTTC. Its translation is CASSLREMGGETQYF. Combining the CDR3 with reference TRBV5-6 and TRBJ2-5 gives the whole variable domain DAGVTQSPTHLIKTRGQQVTLRCSPKSGHDTVSWYQQALGQGPQFIFQYYEEEERQRGNFPDRFSGHQFPNYSSELNVNALLLGDSALYLCASSLREMGGETQYFGPGTRLLVL.

This sequence joins TRBV12-5 and TRBJ2-3; a possible D gene is TRBD1 (5 bases). CDR1 and CDR2 from the germline V gene are LGHNT and FRNRAP. The CDR3 has 11 residues. The CDR3 loop is CARGWGDTQYF. Written as DNA, the CDR3 is TGTGCCAGAGGTTGGGGCGATACGCAGTATTTT.

In its sample, this clonotype was seen once. The CDR3 region has the DNA TGTGCCATAAGTTACTCGACAGGGACCCAGTACTTC. Residues: CAISYSTGTQYF. This chain uses TRBV6-5 with TRBJ2-5, with D possibly TRBD1 on 6 matching bases. CDR1 and CDR2 (germline): MNHEY, SVGAGI. The CDR3 has 12 residues. Trimming removed 10 bases from V and 7 bases from J, with 16 bases in between.

About this clonotype: One end of the junction does not line up with germline, which may come from a read error. The rearrangement uses TRBV29-1 and TRBJ2-2; perhaps TRBD1 as D (6 bases). Germline CDR1 SQVTM, CDR2 ANQGSEA. The CDR3 consists of 14 residues. CDR3 sequence: CIVGVDSNTGELFF. In DNA form, the CDR3 reads TGCATCGTTGGGGTGGACAGTAACACCGGGGAGCTTTTTTTT.

As regards this clonotype: The CDR3 end shows no conserved phenylalanine or tryptophan, and so a read error is likely. The chain uses TRBV14 and TRBJ2-3; TRBD2 agrees at 9 bases. Germline V gene sequence: CDR1 SGHDN, CDR2 FVKESK. The CDR3 has 17 residues. CDR3 amino acids: CASSPDVAGVSTDTQYY. The CDR3 bases are TGTGCCAGTAGCCCAGATGTAGCGGGAGTGAGTACAGATACGCAGTATTAT.

A word on this clonotype: A junction boundary mismatches the germline segment, possibly from a read error. The chain joins TRBV7-9 to TRBJ1-6; D might be TRBD1 (5 bases). In germline, CDR1 is SEHNR, CDR2 FQNEAQ (reference sequence). This CDR3 contains 14 residues. For the CDR3, the DNA is TGTACCAGTAGCTCAGAGTGGGGGAATTCACCCCTCCACTTT. Translation gives CTSSSEWGNSPLHF.

A note on this clonotype: The junction and the germline gene differ at one end; a read error may be behind it. V usage is TRBV12-3 or TRBV12-4 and J usage is TRBJ2-3, with 10 bases identical to TRBD2. The CDR3 covers 16 residues. In DNA, the CDR3 is TGTGCCAGCAGCCAGGGACTAGCGCGTAGCACAGATACACAGTATTTT. This encodes CASSQGLARSTDTQYF.

Concerning this clonotype itself: Here the CDR3 omits its conserved ending phenylalanine or tryptophan, so a read error is the likely source. The chain joins TRBV29-1 to TRBJ1-1; 7 bases match TRBD1. This CDR3 has 13 amino acids. From germline, CDR1 is SQVTM and CDR2 ANQGSEA. CDR3 residues: CSIDRVVNTEAFS. The CDR3 coding sequence is TGCAGCATTGACAGGGTGGTAAACACTGAAGCTTTCTCT.

Note on this clonotype: This may come from a read error, since a much larger clone is one base off. Without the conserved terminal phenylalanine or tryptophan, this CDR3 likely stems from a read error. The rearrangement uses TRBV28 and TRBJ1-5; weak D call: TRBD1 (5 bases). This CDR3 has 14 residues. CDR1 and CDR2 from the germline V gene are MDHEN and SYDVKM. V dropped 2 bases and J dropped 5 bases, with 10 bases sitting between them. In DNA, the CDR3 is TGTGCCAGCAGTTTAGGTACAGGATATCAGCCCCAGCATTTA. It codes for CASSLGTGYQPQHL.